What follows is one TCR beta chain and its context. V lost 6 bases to trimming and J lost 1 base, with 10 bases between them. Germline lookup yields CDR1 SNHLY and CDR2 FYNNEI. CDR3 length: 15 amino acids. The data stem from a study of blood T cell repertoires in COVID-19. In the source study's methods: Reference gene primer amplification yielded estimated nucleated cell counts. Profiled with immunoSEQ multiplex PCR; TCRdb holds only in-frame clones, not every one. V and J calls plus clone size are reproduced from that table; the DNA served to infer D and trimming. There are about 270,000 clones in the sample; roughly 90% occur only once, and 2.8% lies in the top ten. Across 24 US areas, participants ranged in age from roughly 18 to 89 years.

The specimen sequenced was PBMCs or T cells enriched from blood (not recorded which). The chain carries TRBV2 and TRBJ2-6; TRBD1 is a possible D gene (5 bases). The sequence was collected from a middle-aged man who had been exposed to COVID-19. In DNA form, the CDR3 reads TGTGCCAGCAGAGCAGACAGTTCTGGGGCCAACGTCCTGACTTTC. Protein sequence: CASRADSSGANVLTF.